This T cell receptor (beta chain) is drawn from a study of cytomegalovirus exposure and HLA in healthy donors. CDR3 length: 14 residues. V was pared by 2 bases and J by 7 bases, with 5 bases of the junction left unmatched. CDR1 is MNHNS, CDR2 SASEGT, per germline. The PCR ran on 60 Vbeta and 13 Jbeta primers. The repertoire was sequenced with immunoSEQ multiplex PCR; TCRdb's copy has only in-frame clones and lacks some. The sample has around 94,000 clones, 70% to 90% seen once. Material for sequencing was PBMCs. V gene TRBV6-1 combines with J gene TRBJ1-2, with 9 nucleotides matching TRBD1. This TCR derives from a man in his forties in good health and CMV-seronegative. The CDR3 region is CASSETGTGFGYTF. The CDR3 nucleotides are TGTGCCAGCAGTGAAACCGGGACAGGGTTTGGCTACACCTTC.